A single sample is the source of the 6 T cell receptor beta chains below, sequenced in a study of blood T cell repertoires in COVID-19. Profiled with immunoSEQ multiplex PCR; TCRdb holds only in-frame clones, not every one. The sample includes fewer than 500,000 clones, roughly 90% of them seen just once. Sequenced input: PBMCs or T cells enriched from blood (not recorded which). These receptors originate from a woman in her thirties with acute COVID-19.

V usage is TRBV24-1 and J usage is TRBJ2-7, with D uncertain. The germline V gene has CDR1 KGHDR and CDR2 SFDVKD. CDR3 length equals 12 residues. Trimming removed 8 bases at V and 5 bases at J, with 12 bases between. Here the CDR3 DNA reads TGTGCCACCATCGTAAATTCCCACGAGCAGTACTTC. This codes for CATIVNSHEQYF.

The CDR3 sequence: CASSLGGHAGEQYF. The CDR3 nucleotides are TGTGCCAGCAGCTTAGGGGGACACGCCGGGGAGCAGTACTTC. The V gene is TRBV7-8, the J gene TRBJ2-7; tentative D call: TRBD1 (6 bases). The CDR3 contains 14 residues. From germline, CDR1 is SGHVS and CDR2 FQNEAQ. Trimming removed 1 base at V and 7 bases at J, with 14 bases between.

This chain links TRBV27 with TRBJ1-5, with 8 positions matching TRBD1. The CDR3 covers 15 residues. Germline loops: CDR1 MNHEY, CDR2 SMNVEV (reference sequence). The V gene end was trimmed by 6 bases and the J gene end by 6 bases; junction bases not matched to a gene: 10. CDR3: CASRRTGNPPQPQHF. The DNA for the CDR3 is TGTGCCAGCAGACGGACAGGGAACCCACCTCAGCCCCAGCATTTT.

V and J are TRBV19 and TRBJ1-1; D is unresolved. This CDR3 spans 15 amino acids. Trimming pared 5 bases from V and 1 base from J, leaving 14 bases between. Germline V gives CDR1 LNHDA, CDR2 SQIVND (reference sequence). CDR3 coding DNA: TGTGCCAGTAGTCCATCCTCAGGAGGGAACACTGAAGCTTTCTTT. It is translated as CASSPSSGGNTEAFF.

The rearrangement uses TRBV7-2 and TRBJ1-5; D is undetermined. The germline CDR1 and CDR2 sequences are SGHTA and FQGNSA. CDR3 size: 16 residues. Trimming removed 1 base at V and 5 bases at J, with 15 bases between. The CDR3 reads CASSLVGTRVDQPQHF. CDR3 DNA sequence: TGTGCCAGCAGCTTAGTGGGTACCCGGGTAGATCAGCCCCAGCATTTT. The variable domain in full, with the rest retrieved from reference TRBV7-2 and TRBJ1-5, is GAGVSQSPSNKVTEKGKDVELRCDPISGHTALYWYRQSLGQGLEFLIYFQGNSAPDKSGLPSDRFSAERTGGSVSTLTIQRTQQEDSAVYLCASSLVGTRVDQPQHFGDGTRLSIL.

DNA for the CDR3: TGTGCCAGCAGCGCGTCTTCGGGGGGATTAGATACGCAGTATTTT. Residues: CASSASSGGLDTQYF. This chain links TRBV9 with TRBJ2-3, with 7 bases identical to TRBD2. This CDR3 has 15 residues. The ends lost 3 bases at V and 5 bases at J; junction bases unmatched: 9. Germline loops: CDR1 SGDLS, CDR2 YYNGEE.